The present TCR beta chain was sequenced within a study of blood T cell repertoires in COVID-19 (dated by TCRdb to 2019 to 2021). Regarding the study in general: Samples covering the acute and convalescent phases of COVID-19 were provided by collaborators in the United States, Italy and Spain. The prospective study material was composed of cDNA or gDNA derived from T cells, B-cell-depleted T cells, or PBMCs. The dataset comprised deeply sampled blood TCRbeta repertoires from subjects exposed to, actively infected with, or recovered from COVID-19. The repertoires were released in a freely available public database meant as a resource for research on the immune response to SARS-CoV-2. Samples were obtained from the ongoing ImmuneRACE study (first 160 participants) and from 1,254 subjects provided by 6 global collaborators. The sample metadata nearly always contained a de-identified subject ID, COVID-19 status, age in years and sex. Where available, HLA class I and class II types were obtained from metadata supplied by the sample provider rather than from assay-based typing. Broader findings and caveats from the paper: The amount of clinical and demographic metadata varied by source and participant and was provided uncurated.

Turning to this clone: This clone's antigen is unknown. Base qualities are not provided; no much larger clone lies one nucleotide away.

TCRbeta CDR3 regions were amplified from genomic DNA using the immunoSEQ Assay, a bias-controlled multiplex PCR. Concerning the study's data processing: The number of nucleated cells in each sample was estimated from the amplification of reference gene primers within the assay. To quantify the absolute abundance of each unique TCRbeta CDR3 rearrangement, sequence reads were collapsed and filtered. For each sample, productive Simpson clonality was calculated as the square root of Simpson's diversity index over productive rearrangements. The table was pulled from immuneACCESS by TCRdb, which kept in-frame rearrangements only. Such tables lose some clones; where checked, under half of the loss comes from unresolved V genes, and the rest has no known cause. That table furnishes V, J and clone size, whereas the DNA furnished D and trimming. Here the sample has around 190,000 clones; approximately 80% occur a single time. Of the sample, over 10% is held by the ten largest clones.

Collaborating institutions collected whole blood in K2EDTA tubes following their own protocols. For TCRbeta analysis, collaborators shipped samples in one of three forms: frozen whole blood, isolated PBMCs, or DNA extracted from either of those sample types. V lost 2 bases and J lost 7 bases; the stretch between them is 11 bases long. Based on the germline V gene, the CDR1 and CDR2 sequences are MNHEY and SVGAGI. Measured from the cysteine to the phenylalanine, the CDR3 is 13 residues long. Only the CDR3 part of the read is kept: 39 bases, read in frame from the first base. Recombination joined TRBV6-5 with TRBJ1-1; no D gene call is confident. This receptor was obtained from a woman in her 50s with acute or convalescent COVID-19. Source material: peripheral blood. The DNA sequence follows: TGTGCCAGCAGTTACGAGTCCCTAGGTGAAGCTTTCTTT. This is translated as CASSYESLGEAFF.